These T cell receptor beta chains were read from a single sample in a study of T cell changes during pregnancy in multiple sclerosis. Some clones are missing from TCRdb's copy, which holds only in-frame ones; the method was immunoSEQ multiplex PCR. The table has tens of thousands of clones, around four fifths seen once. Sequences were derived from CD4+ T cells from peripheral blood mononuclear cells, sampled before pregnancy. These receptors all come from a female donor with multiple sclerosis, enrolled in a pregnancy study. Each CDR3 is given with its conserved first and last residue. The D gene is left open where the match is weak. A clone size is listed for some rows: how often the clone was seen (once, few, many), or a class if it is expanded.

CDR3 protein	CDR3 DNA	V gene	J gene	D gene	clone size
CASSSGLAGAYEQYF	TGTGCCAGCAGCTCGGGACTAGCGGGAGCCTACGAGCAGTACTTC	TRBV7-8	TRBJ2-7	TRBD2	-
CSVESLAGEVAGETQYF	TGCAGCGTTGAATCGCTAGCGGGAGAAGTTGCTGGGGAGACCCAGTACTTC	TRBV29-1	TRBJ2-5	TRBD2	-
CASSPPAGVGYTF	TGTGCCAGCTCACCACCGGCAGGGGTCGGCTACACCTTC	TRBV18	TRBJ1-2	-	-
CASSLQGGETQYF	TGCGCCAGCAGCCTACAGGGCGGGGAGACCCAGTACTTC	TRBV4-3	TRBJ2-5	-	-
CTSKVLENADTQYF	TGCACCAGCAAGGTTCTAGAGAACGCAGATACGCAGTATTTT	TRBV1	TRBJ2-3	-	-
CASSDRAVGYTF	TGTGCCAGCAGTGACAGGGCGGTTGGCTACACCTTC	TRBV2	TRBJ1-2	-	-
CASVSVDNSPLHF	TGTGCCAGCGTGTCGGTCGATAATTCACCCCTCCACTTT	TRBV2	TRBJ1-6	-	many
CASSFSDRGSLGAFF	TGTGCCAGCAGTTTCTCGGACAGGGGATCCCTCGGAGCTTTCTTT	TRBV28	TRBJ1-1	TRBD1	-
CASSPRTSFETQYF	TGTGCCAGCTCACCGAGGACTAGCTTCGAGACCCAGTACTTC	TRBV18	TRBJ2-5	TRBD2	-
CASSLGMAEYGYTF	TGTGCCAGCAGCTTAGGGATGGCGGAGTATGGCTACACCTTC	TRBV7-2	TRBJ1-2	-	-
CSVRRAGGYNEQFF	TGCAGCGTCCGCCGAGCGGGTGGCTACAATGAGCAGTTCTTC	TRBV29-1	TRBJ2-1	-	-
CASSLAEAGNTEAFF	TGCGCCAGCAGCTTGGCCGAGGCGGGGAACACTGAAGCTTTCTTT	TRBV5-1	TRBJ1-1	-	-
CASSLAAGSYNEQFF	TGTGCCAGCAGCTTAGCCGCCGGCTCCTACAATGAGCAGTTCTTC	TRBV7-9	TRBJ2-1	-	-
CASSLASGSEQYF	TGTGCCAGCAGTTTAGCTAGCGGGTCCGAGCAGTACTTC	TRBV6-5	TRBJ2-7	TRBD2	few
CASSDSTSSGNTIYF	TGTGCCAGCAGTGACAGCACGAGCTCTGGAAACACCATATATTTT	TRBV5-6	TRBJ1-3	-	medium-sized
CASSLAATLGRAKNIQYF	TGTGCCAGCAGCTTAGCGGCGACTTTAGGGAGAGCCAAAAACATTCAGTACTTC	TRBV7-9	TRBJ2-4	-	-
CASSSSRGQEKLFF	TGTGCCAGCAGTTCTTCCAGGGGGCAGGAAAAACTGTTTTTT	TRBV6-5	TRBJ1-4	TRBD1	-
CASSVGTGGTEAFF	TGTGCCAGCAGCGTAGGGACAGGGGGAACTGAAGCTTTCTTT	TRBV9	TRBJ1-1	TRBD1	-
CASSLGDREGEKLFF	TGCGCCAGCAGCTTGGGGGACAGGGAAGGGGAAAAACTGTTTTTT	TRBV5-1	TRBJ1-4	TRBD1	few
CAWSVLRGRPRETQYF	TGTGCCTGGAGTGTATTAAGAGGGAGGCCCCGGGAGACCCAGTACTTC	TRBV30	TRBJ2-5	-	once
CASTLSEAQYF	TGTGCCAGCACACTTTCAGAGGCGCAGTACTTC	TRBV2	TRBJ2-7	-	-
CASSFSSGRGTDTQYF	TGTGCCAGCAGCTTCAGTAGCGGGAGAGGCACAGATACGCAGTATTTT	TRBV9	TRBJ2-3	TRBD2	-
CAGSGTGVNYGYTF	TGTGCCGGTTCCGGGACAGGGGTTAACTATGGCTACACCTTC	TRBV6-1	TRBJ1-2	TRBD1	-